Each of the 9 T cell receptor beta chains below was sequenced from the same sample in a study of blood T cells in healthy people across ages. A second PCR, run for about 7 to 11 cycles, used a sample-barcoded 5' primer plus a J-beta primer mix. One entry per CDR3 protein, called by TCRdb with MiXCR from the 5' RACE reads. Among 550,000 to 750,000 distinct CDR3 sequences listed, more than 20% were seen once. The sequencing input was blood. The receptors stem from a man between 65 and 85 years old in good health.

V and J are TRBV21-1 and TRBJ2-1; TRBD1, the D gene given by the table, was not confirmed from the DNA. TRBV21-1 is a pseudogene. The CDR3 is 17 amino acids. The CDR3 loop is CASSSREGGGKYNEQFF. The CDR3 nucleotides read TGTGCCAGCAGCAGCCGCGAAGGCGGGGGAAAATACAATGAGCAGTTCTTC.

This clonotype was observed a handful of times. The chain couples TRBV10-3 to TRBJ2-1; 7 bases are shared with TRBD2. CDR1 ENHRY and CDR2 SYGVKD come from the germline V gene. V trimming: 6 bases; J trimming: 5 bases; junction bases outside the gene matches: 4. The CDR3 is made up of 13 amino acids. CDR3 amino acids: CAISRLANNEQFF. The CDR3 DNA sequence: TGTGCCATCAGCAGACTAGCAAACAATGAGCAGTTCTTC.

CDR3 residues: CSARTGNGEAFF. CDR3 DNA sequence: TGCAGTGCGAGGACAGGGAATGGTGAAGCTTTCTTT. This chain links TRBV20-1 with TRBJ1-1, with TRBD1 matching 8 bases. The germline V gene encodes CDR1 DFQATT and CDR2 SNEGSKA (reference sequence). The CDR3 runs to 12 residues. J was trimmed by 7 bases and V by 6 bases; bases with no gene match: 7.

In regard to this clonotype: This may be a read error: a much more frequent sequence differs by one nucleotide. The chain links TRBV11-2 to TRBJ2-1, with TRBD2 matching over 7 bases. Per the germline V gene, CDR1 is SGHAT and CDR2 is FQNNGV. The CDR3 runs 17 residues. Trimming removed 7 bases from V and 5 bases from J; junction bases left unmatched: 17. CDR3 sequence (DNA): TGTGCCAGCAACTTTCGTAAAGGGCAGGGAGGGGACAATGAGCAGTTCTTC. Its translation: CASNFRKGQGGDNEQFF.

This chain joins TRBV29-1 and TRBJ1-2; D may be TRBD1 (5 bases). The CDR3 spans 12 residues. Germline V gives CDR1 SQVTM, CDR2 ANQGSEA. V lost 4 bases, J lost 8 bases, and 14 bases lay in between. CDR3 loop: CSVAGTKGGYTF. CDR3 DNA: TGCAGCGTTGCCGGGACTAAGGGAGGCTACACCTTC.

As to this clonotype: One junction end does not reproduce the germline sequence, and a read error may be involved. The chain has TRBV24-1 and TRBJ2-5; D not resolved. Germline CDR1 reads KGHDR; CDR2 reads SFDVKD. There are 14 residues in the CDR3. Written as DNA, the CDR3 is TGCGCCACCAGTGACGGGCGGAGACGGGAGACCCAGTACTTC. It encodes CATSDGRRRETQYF.

Of note for this clonotype: At one end the junction does not follow the germline gene, possibly because of a read error. This chain uses TRBV20-1 with TRBJ2-1, with 14 bases identical to TRBD2. The germline gives CDR1 DFQATT, CDR2 SNEGSKA (reference sequence). The CDR3 covers 15 residues. The CDR3 here is CSVRGSGLAGVKQFF. The CDR3 DNA is TGCAGTGTTAGAGGCTCGGGACTAGCGGGAGTTAAGCAGTTCTTC.

This clonotype was recorded a few times. The CDR3 bases are TGTGCCAGCAGCGTAGTTACTAGCGGGATCAATGAGCAGTTCTTC. Protein product: CASSVVTSGINEQFF. This chain links TRBV9 with TRBJ2-5, with 10 bases identical to TRBD2. The J call is in doubt because the DNA end fits TRBJ2-1 better. The CDR3 totals 15 residues. Germline CDR1 SGDLS, CDR2 YYNGEE.

This clonotype was seen a few times. The chain's CDR3 is CASSSPGSGGEKLFF. As DNA, the CDR3 is TGTGCCAGCAGCTCCCCGGGGAGTGGTGGAGAAAAACTGTTTTTT. The rearrangement uses TRBV7-9 and TRBJ1-4; the D is unclear. CDR3 length: 15 amino acids. Germline CDR1 is SEHNR and CDR2 is FQNEAQ (reference sequence). Trimming pared 4 bases from V and 8 bases from J, leaving 17 bases between.